This T cell receptor (beta chain) was recorded in a study of molecular identifiers for immune sequencing clone quantification. Broader study findings: Identical barcode-sharing TCR molecules could lead to underestimated sizes for highly expanded clones. The share of molecules held by clones above 20 RNA copies was over 98% in effector cells and under 1% in naive cells.

TCRdb reprocessed the PCR reads via MiXCR and lists one record per CDR3 protein. Counted here are over 35,000 distinct CDR3 sequences, approximately 24% occurring once; the ten biggest clones make up around 0.97%. This clonotype was recorded many times. Its specificity is unknown. V lost 4 bases to trimming and J lost 2 bases; unmatched junction nucleotides: 2. Germline V gene sequence: CDR1 SGHTA, CDR2 FQGTGA. This CDR3 spans 14 amino acids. The clonotype was recovered from a human donor in good health. Some libraries in this study had Jurkat cell RNA spiked in. This chain connects TRBV7-3 to TRBJ2-1, with 7 bases identical to TRBD1. Sequences were obtained from naive CD8+ T cells from blood, with Jurkat cell RNA spiked in. Subset here: FACS-sorted CD8+CD4-CCR7+CD45RA+ naive T cells. DNA for the CDR3: TGTGCCAGCAGCTGGGGGACAGCCTACAATGAGCAGTTCTTC. As protein: CASSWGTAYNEQFF.